This entry lists 28 T cell receptor beta chains sequenced from one sample in a study of early T cells in non-severe SARS-CoV-2 infection. TCRdb reanalysed the 5' RACE reads using MiXCR and keeps one entry per CDR3 protein. The profile shows tens of thousands of distinct CDR3 sequences, around 9% of them singletons. The sequencing input was whole blood. These receptors were taken from an adult who was a healthcare worker with PCR-confirmed SARS-CoV-2 infection or an uninfected control (not recorded which).

V usage is TRBV14 and J usage is TRBJ2-1; D not certain. The CDR3 runs to 15 residues. V was shortened by 3 bases and J by 10 bases, with 19 bases between the two germline ends. Germline V gives CDR1 SGHDN, CDR2 FVKESK. This CDR3 reads CASSQSWLQVREQFF. In nucleotides, the CDR3 is TGTGCCAGCAGCCAGAGCTGGCTCCAGGTTAGGGAGCAGTTCTTC.

Many counts were recorded for this clonotype. This sequence joins TRBV6-2 or TRBV6-3 and TRBJ1-5, with D unclear. Germline V gene sequence: CDR1 MNHEY, CDR2 SVGEGT. Between the trimmed V and J ends, which lost 7 bases and 0 bases, there was a span of 13 bases. This CDR3 has 15 residues. CDR3 DNA: TGTGCCAGCACCCGAGGCCGGGGTAGCAATCAGCCCCAGCATTTT. It yields the protein CASTRGRGSNQPQHF.

This chain connects TRBV30 to TRBJ2-1; no clear D. Per the germline V gene, CDR1 is GTSNPN and CDR2 is SVGIG (reference sequence). V was shortened by 1 base and J by 7 bases, with 5 bases between the two germline ends. The CDR3 loop spans 11 amino acids. CDR3 sequence reads: CAWSERNEQFF. CDR3 bases: TGTGCCTGGAGTGAGAGGAATGAGCAGTTCTTC.

In this sample, this clonotype turned up a few times. This sequence joins TRBV9 and TRBJ2-1; 7 nucleotides agree with TRBD2. Germline CDR1 SGDLS, CDR2 YYNGEE. The CDR3 has 15 residues. V gave up 2 bases and J gave up 3 bases; unmatched junction bases: 5. CDR3 bases: TGTGCCAGCAGCGTTGTCCCGGGGGGCTACAATGAGCAGTTCTTC. Translating gives CASSVVPGGYNEQFF.

There are a few counts of this clonotype. An end of the junction does not agree with germline; a read error may underlie this. This chain uses TRBV7-9 with TRBJ1-4; D not certain. The CDR3 is made up of 12 amino acids. The germline V gene has CDR1 SEHNR and CDR2 FQNEAQ (reference sequence). CDR3: CTSSPAGEKLFF. Written as DNA, the CDR3 is TGTACCAGCAGCCCTGCTGGAGAAAAACTGTTTTTT.

There are many counts of this clonotype. This chain uses TRBV5-6 with TRBJ2-1; D perhaps matches TRBD2 (7 bases). Trimming left V 4 bases short and J 5 bases short, with 16 bases between. The V gene's germline CDR1 is SGHDT and CDR2 YYEEEE. This CDR3 has 15 residues. CDR3 amino acids: CASSALAGADNEQFF. The CDR3 DNA sequence: TGTGCCAGCAGCGCCCTGGCGGGGGCGGACAATGAGCAGTTCTTC. Full variable domain (remainder filled in from reference TRBV5-6 and TRBJ2-1): DAGVTQSPTHLIKTRGQQVTLRCSPKSGHDTVSWYQQALGQGPQFIFQYYEEEERQRGNFPDRFSGHQFPNYSSELNVNALLLGDSALYLCASSALAGADNEQFFGPGTRLTVL.

This clonotype was seen only a few times. V gene TRBV19 combines with J gene TRBJ2-2; unclear D gene. V lost 3 bases to trimming and J lost 0 bases, with 8 bases between them. CDR1 and CDR2 from the germline V gene are LNHDA and SQIVND (reference sequence). This CDR3 has 15 amino acids. The chain's CDR3 is CASSIPAANTGELFF. The CDR3 nucleotides read TGTGCCAGTAGTATCCCCGCAGCGAACACCGGGGAGCTGTTTTTT.

This clonotype was seen only a few times. The chain has TRBV7-8 and TRBJ2-1; tentatively, D is TRBD2 (5 bases). Germline V lookup: CDR1 SGHVS, CDR2 FQNEAQ. The CDR3 covers 14 residues. Trimming left V 5 bases short and J 7 bases short, with 15 bases between. The DNA for the CDR3 is TGTGCCAGCAGCCACGGGGTAGGCACAAATGAGCAGTTCTTC. Translated: CASSHGVGTNEQFF.

V usage is TRBV7-8 and J usage is TRBJ1-5; no reliable D call. CDR3 length: 15 residues. Trimming stripped 0 bases from V and 5 bases from J, with 11 bases between. Looked up from germline, CDR1 is SGHVS and CDR2 is FQNEAQ. CDR3 residues: CASSLAFFSDQPQHF. Written as DNA, the CDR3 is TGTGCCAGCAGCTTAGCCTTTTTCAGTGATCAGCCCCAGCATTTT.

This clonotype counts as medium-sized. V usage is TRBV7-6 and J usage is TRBJ2-7, with TRBD2 matching over 8 bases. Trimming cost V 5 bases and J 7 bases; bases outside gene matches: 16. The CDR3 has 16 residues. Germline V gene lookup returns CDR1 SGHVS and CDR2 FNYEAQ. In DNA form, the CDR3 reads TGTGCCAGCAGCGCCTACGGGGGGGCGTCTAAGGTGGAGCAGTACTTC. Translation gives CASSAYGGASKVEQYF.

The chain carries TRBV19 and TRBJ2-2, with a tentative D call TRBD2 (6 bases). The germline V and J ends were trimmed by 6 bases and 5 bases, with 19 bases remaining between them. Germline V gene lookup returns CDR1 LNHDA and CDR2 SQIVND (reference sequence). The CDR3 is 16 residues long. This CDR3 is CASRPVGEALTGELFF. The DNA of the CDR3 is TGTGCCAGTAGGCCGGTGGGGGAGGCTTTGACCGGGGAGCTGTTTTTT.

This chain joins TRBV10-3 and TRBJ1-5, with unresolved D. V lost 6 bases and J lost 0, with 12 bases in between. The CDR3 sequence is 15 residues long. The germline V gene encodes CDR1 ENHRY and CDR2 SYGVKD. The CDR3, as DNA: TGTGCCATCAGCCCGACGGAACGTAGCAATCAGCCCCAGCATTTT. Encoded protein: CAISPTERSNQPQHF.

This clonotype was seen more than once but under ten times. This rearrangement joins TRBV20-1 to TRBJ2-1; no reliable D call. The CDR3 is 15 residues long. V dropped 2 bases and J dropped 3 bases, with 14 bases sitting between them. Germline V lookup: CDR1 DFQATT, CDR2 SNEGSKA (reference sequence). The CDR3 spells CSARNGRVLYNEQFF. The CDR3 DNA follows: TGCAGTGCTAGAAACGGCAGAGTTCTCTACAATGAGCAGTTCTTC.

Remarks on this clonotype: Because the CDR3 is missing its conserved closing phenylalanine or tryptophan, this is likely a read error. This chain joins TRBV10-3 and TRBJ2-3; D is ambiguous. V lost 6 bases to trimming and J lost 4 bases, with 5 bases between them. Germline V lookup: CDR1 ENHRY, CDR2 SYGVKD. There are 11 residues in the CDR3. The CDR3 protein is CAIRTADTQYL. For the CDR3, the DNA is TGTGCCATCAGGACTGCAGATACGCAGTATCTT.

The chain employs TRBV7-3 and TRBJ2-5, with D possibly called TRBD1 or TRBD2 (5 bases each). V lost 5 bases and J 9 bases, leaving 16 bases between the germline ends. CDR3 length: 13 amino acids. The V gene's germline CDR1 is SGHTA and CDR2 FQGTGA. CDR3 amino acids: CASSPGPLEAQYF. As DNA, the CDR3 is TGTGCCAGCAGCCCGGGGCCTCTGGAGGCCCAGTACTTC.

V and J are TRBV5-1 and TRBJ2-5; D perhaps matches TRBD2 (5 bases). The germline V and J ends were trimmed by 0 bases and 10 bases, with 16 bases remaining between them. Germline V gives CDR1 SGHRS, CDR2 YFSETQ. This CDR3 contains 14 residues. CDR3 nucleotide sequence: TGCGCCAGCAGCTTGGGCCCTGAGGCCGGGGACCAGTACTTC. This encodes CASSLGPEAGDQYF.

This clonotype was recorded a few times. The chain links TRBV12-3 or TRBV12-4 to TRBJ1-5; the match to TRBD1 covers 7 bases. V lost 6 bases to trimming and J lost 4 bases; unmatched junction nucleotides: 12. There are 16 residues in the CDR3. The CDR3 here is CASRYYRGVGNQPQHF. The CDR3 DNA reads TGTGCCAGCAGGTATTACAGGGGCGTAGGGAATCAGCCCCAGCATTTT.

This chain links TRBV7-3 with TRBJ1-2, with D perhaps matching TRBD1 (6 bases). This CDR3 has 13 residues. Trimming removed 5 bases at V and 7 bases at J, with 14 bases between. Germline CDR1 SGHTA, CDR2 FQGTGA. The CDR3 protein is CASSATGDLGYTF. CDR3 nucleotides: TGTGCCAGCAGCGCGACAGGAGATCTTGGCTACACCTTC.

V gene TRBV5-1 combines with J gene TRBJ1-1, with D maybe TRBD1 (5 bases). V lost 4 bases to trimming and J lost 3 bases, with 10 bases between them. Germline CDR1 and CDR2: SGHRS and YFSETQ. The CDR3 length is 13 residues. The CDR3 reads CASSMGEDTEAFF. CDR3 DNA sequence: TGCGCCAGCAGCATGGGGGAGGACACTGAAGCTTTCTTT. Complete variable domain (other parts from reference TRBV5-1 and TRBJ1-1): KAGVTQTPRYLIKTRGQQVTLSCSPISGHRSVSWYQQTPGQGLQFLFEYFSETQRNKGNFPGRFSGRQFSNSRSEMNVSTLELGDSALYLCASSMGEDTEAFFGQGTRLTVV.

This clonotype has only a few counts. The chain employs TRBV12-3 or TRBV12-4 and TRBJ1-1; weak D call: TRBD1 (6 bases). V gave up 5 bases and J gave up 0 bases, with 31 bases separating them. This CDR3 comprises 21 residues. This CDR3 is CASSRDRQGLNLRLMNTEAFF. The CDR3, as DNA: TGTGCCAGCAGTCGAGATCGGCAGGGGCTGAATTTGAGGCTGATGAACACTGAAGCTTTCTTT.

V gene TRBV2 combines with J gene TRBJ1-5, with 8 nucleotides matching TRBD1. The CDR3 runs 18 residues. Germline V lookup: CDR1 SNHLY, CDR2 FYNNEI. V dropped 4 bases and J dropped 0; count of bases not matched to a gene: 11. CDR3 DNA sequence: TGTGCCAGCAGTGGGGGGACAGGAGAGGTTGATAGCAATCAGCCCCAGCATTTT. Protein: CASSGGTGEVDSNQPQHF.

This clonotype was detected many times. The chain carries TRBV7-2 and TRBJ2-7, with D hard to call. Trimming took 4 bases from V and 1 from J, leaving 5 bases between them. The CDR3 is 12 amino acids. The germline gives CDR1 SGHTA, CDR2 FQGNSA. CDR3 in DNA: TGTGCCAGCAGCTCCCCTTCCTACGAGCAGTACTTC. It translates to CASSSPSYEQYF.

The chain has TRBV12-3 or TRBV12-4 and TRBJ2-5; no clear D. There are 15 residues in the CDR3. Trimming stripped 2 bases from V and 1 base from J, with 11 bases between. The CDR3 sequence is CASSLMLGVQETQYF. DNA of the CDR3: TGTGCCAGCAGTTTAATGCTGGGTGTCCAAGAGACCCAGTACTTC.

Many counts were recorded for this clonotype. The chain recombines TRBV7-9 with TRBJ1-2; D is possibly TRBD1 (5 bases). CDR1 SEHNR and CDR2 FQNEAQ come from the germline V gene (reference sequence). V lost 5 bases to trimming and J lost 0 bases, with 10 bases between them. The CDR3 loop spans 14 amino acids. The CDR3 coding sequence is TGTGCCAGCAGCAAATCGACAGCTAACTATGGCTACACCTTC. It translates to CASSKSTANYGYTF.

This clonotype was observed a handful of times. J is TRBJ2-1 and V is TRBV20-1; D remains unclear. Germline CDR1 is DFQATT and CDR2 is SNEGSKA (reference sequence). This CDR3 is 11 amino acids long. V was cut by 7 bases and J by 7 bases, with 11 bases left in between. CDR3 in amino acids: CSEMVQNEQFF. For the CDR3, the DNA is TGCAGTGAGATGGTCCAGAATGAGCAGTTCTTC.

The chain is built from TRBV12-3 or TRBV12-4 and TRBJ1-1; D remains ambiguous. The CDR3 consists of 11 residues. Trimming removed 8 bases from V and 5 bases from J, with 9 bases in between. Here the CDR3 DNA reads TGTGCCAGCGGTAGGTTTACTGAAGCTTTCTTT. This sequence encodes CASGRFTEAFF.

This clonotype was seen at least ten times. The chain uses TRBV24-1 and TRBJ2-3, with 7 bases that match TRBD1. The CDR3 extends over 14 amino acids. Trimming cost V 3 bases and J 4 bases; bases outside gene matches: 3. Germline CDR1 reads KGHDR; CDR2 reads SFDVKD. The CDR3 DNA reads TGTGCCACCAGTGATGGACAGGTGGCAGATACGCAGTATTTT. Translating it yields CATSDGQVADTQYF.

This sequence joins TRBV9 and TRBJ2-3; 11 nucleotides align to TRBD2. The trim removed 4 bases at V and 2 bases at J, leaving 6 bases unmatched. The V gene's germline CDR1 is SGDLS and CDR2 YYNGEE. The CDR3 length is 16 residues. This CDR3 reads CASSPRLAGLTDTQYF. The CDR3 DNA is TGTGCCAGCAGCCCGCGACTAGCGGGGCTCACAGATACGCAGTATTTT.